The 19 T cell receptor beta chains below all came from one sample that was sequenced in a study of blood T cell repertoires in COVID-19. Data came from immunoSEQ multiplex PCR; TCRdb stores just in-frame clones and leaves some out. Among a few hundred thousand clones, roughly 85% were seen once, and the ten largest hold more than 4.5%. The specimen was peripheral blood. The origin of the receptors is a man aged 50 to 59 with active or convalescent COVID-19.

The rearrangement uses TRBV6-6 and TRBJ2-7; D possibly corresponds to TRBD1 (6 bases). V lost 4 bases and J lost 2, with 12 bases in between. Germline loops: CDR1 MNHNY, CDR2 SVGAGI (reference sequence). CDR3 length equals 14 residues. CDR3 sequence (DNA): TGTGCCAGCAGTTCAGCAGGGGCGACCTACGAGCAGTACTTC. Translation gives CASSSAGATYEQYF.

The rearrangement uses TRBV9 and TRBJ2-2; 8 nucleotides align to TRBD1. CDR1 is SGDLS and CDR2 is YYNGEE in the germline V gene. V dropped 0 bases and J dropped 5; count of bases not matched to a gene: 6. The CDR3 has 16 residues. The CDR3 coding sequence is TGTGCCAGCAGCGTAGCAATCAGGGGGCGGACCGGGGAGCTGTTTTTT. It codes for CASSVAIRGRTGELFF.

The chain employs TRBV9 and TRBJ2-1; D is possibly TRBD1 (8 bases). This CDR3 is 19 amino acids long. V was cut by 3 bases and J by 1 base, with 23 bases left in between. CDR1 and CDR2 (germline): SGDLS, YYNGEE. In DNA form, the CDR3 reads TGTGCCAGCAGCGGACAGGGGTCTCATAGGGAGGGATCCTACAATGAGCAGTTCTTC. This gives the protein CASSGQGSHREGSYNEQFF.

This clone was seen a handful of times. The chain couples TRBV5-1 to TRBJ1-3; 7 bases agree with TRBD1. V lost 5 bases and J lost 2; bases outside the gene matches: 16. Per the germline V gene, CDR1 is SGHRS and CDR2 is YFSETQ. The length of the CDR3 is 18 residues. CDR3 sequence: CASRPKPGTVHTGNTIYF. The CDR3 DNA follows: TGCGCCAGCAGACCAAAGCCCGGGACAGTGCATACTGGAAACACCATATATTTT.

The chain carries TRBV6-5 and TRBJ2-2; no firm D call. Germline V CDR1 and CDR2: MNHEY, SVGAGI. The length of the CDR3 is 13 residues. V was trimmed by 5 bases and J by 3 bases, leaving 7 bases between them. The CDR3 here is CASSKSYTGELFF. Written as DNA, the CDR3 is TGTGCCAGCAGTAAATCTTACACCGGGGAGCTGTTTTTT.

The chain carries TRBV6-5 and TRBJ1-4; TRBD1 agrees at 9 bases. The CDR3 covers 15 residues. V was pared by 6 bases and J by 8 bases, with 10 bases of the junction left unmatched. In germline, CDR1 is MNHEY, CDR2 SVGAGI. The CDR3 protein is CASRSGGQGYEKLFF. For the CDR3, the DNA is TGTGCCAGCAGATCTGGGGGACAGGGCTACGAAAAACTGTTTTTT.

CDR3 region: CASSTSLTGSGEQYF. As DNA, the CDR3 is TGTGCCAGCAGTACATCTTTAACAGGGTCAGGGGAGCAGTACTTC. The V and J genes are TRBV6-5 and TRBJ2-7; TRBD1 is a possible D gene (6 bases). Between the trimmed V and J ends, which lost 5 bases and 7 bases, there was a span of 21 bases. Germline V CDR1 and CDR2: MNHEY, SVGAGI. The CDR3 totals 15 residues.

This sequence joins TRBV15 and TRBJ2-1; unclear D gene. The CDR3 totals 13 residues. V lost 3 bases to trimming and J lost 1 base, with 4 bases between them. The germline gives CDR1 LNHNV, CDR2 YYDKDF (reference sequence). The CDR3 is CATSRESYNEQFF. CDR3 DNA: TGTGCCACCAGCAGGGAGTCCTACAATGAGCAGTTCTTC.

The chain is built from TRBV6-6 and TRBJ2-7; TRBD2 agrees at 9 bases. Germline CDR1 is MNHNY and CDR2 is SVGAGI (reference sequence). The CDR3 spans 14 residues. V lost 6 bases to trimming and J lost 2 bases; unmatched junction nucleotides: 5. The CDR3 DNA reads TGTGCCAGCAGACAACTAGCGGGCCCCTACGAGCAGTACTTC. Encoded protein: CASRQLAGPYEQYF.

This chain uses TRBV4-2 with TRBJ2-7, with 12 bases lining up with TRBD2. The CDR3 sequence is 15 residues long. The germline V gene encodes CDR1 LGHNA and CDR2 YNFKEQ. The junction had 2 bases not matched to a gene; V was cut back by 4 bases and J by 1 base. The CDR3 region has the DNA TGTGCCAGCAGCCCTAGCGGGGGGGCTTCCTACGAGCAGTACTTC. Translation: CASSPSGGASYEQYF.

This chain joins TRBV18 and TRBJ2-2; 9 nucleotides line up with TRBD2. The germline CDR1 and CDR2 sequences are KGHSH and LQKENI. This CDR3 contains 18 residues. V dropped 2 bases and J dropped 3; count of bases not matched to a gene: 10. The CDR3, as DNA: TGTGCCAGCTCACCAGTGGTCCGGACTAGCGAGTACACCGGGGAGCTGTTTTTT. Amino acid sequence: CASSPVVRTSEYTGELFF.

The chain recombines TRBV29-1 with TRBJ2-2; the D is unclear. The V end was cut by 3 bases, the J end by 7 bases, with 6 bases between. CDR3 length: 11 residues. Germline V CDR1 and CDR2: SQVTM, ANQGSEA. In nucleotides, the CDR3 is TGCAGCGTTGACGAGAACGGGGAGCTGTTTTTT. Translation: CSVDENGELFF.

For the CDR3, the DNA is TGTGCCAGTAGTACAGGGTTTGGAGAAAAACTGTTTTTT. Its translation is CASSTGFGEKLFF. V gene TRBV19 combines with J gene TRBJ1-4, with D possibly TRBD1 on 5 matching bases. Germline CDR1 and CDR2: LNHDA and SQIVND (reference sequence). V shed 4 bases and J shed 8 bases, with 11 bases lying between them. The CDR3 loop spans 13 amino acids.

The V and J genes are TRBV5-4 and TRBJ2-1; 8 bases are shared with TRBD2. Germline V gene data show CDR1 as SGHNT and CDR2 as YYREEE (reference sequence). V lost 6 bases to trimming and J lost 0 bases; unmatched junction nucleotides: 8. CDR3 size: 16 residues. The CDR3 loop is CASTTGGPSSYNEQFF. The CDR3 DNA sequence: TGTGCCAGCACCACGGGGGGGCCAAGCTCCTACAATGAGCAGTTCTTC.

The chain is built from TRBV27 and TRBJ1-1; D call uncertain. There are 12 residues in the CDR3. Germline CDR1 is MNHEY and CDR2 is SMNVEV (reference sequence). The CDR3 nucleotides are TGTGCATCGGGTTTCCCGAACACTGAAGCTTTCTTT. Protein sequence: CASGFPNTEAFF.

CDR3 coding DNA: TGTGCCAGCAGCTTAGGAGCCGTAAATCAGCCCCAGCATTTT. Protein sequence: CASSLGAVNQPQHF. The rearrangement joins TRBV7-2 to TRBJ1-5; D ambiguous. The germline V and J ends were trimmed by 1 base and 4 bases, with 8 bases remaining between them. Germline V gene data show CDR1 as SGHTA and CDR2 as FQGNSA. The CDR3 contains 14 residues.

The genes are TRBV24-1 and TRBJ1-5; 7 bases align to TRBD1. Germline CDR1 KGHDR, CDR2 SFDVKD. This CDR3 contains 13 residues. V shed 9 bases and J 3 bases; nucleotides not matched to a gene: 4. CDR3 loop: CATQDRFNQPQHF. DNA for the CDR3: TGTGCCACCCAGGACAGGTTCAATCAGCCCCAGCATTTT.

The rearrangement uses TRBV28 and TRBJ1-5; D call uncertain. Germline CDR1 and CDR2: MDHEN and SYDVKM. The V end was cut by 3 bases, the J end by 1 base, with 10 bases between. This CDR3 contains 15 residues. The CDR3 nucleotides read TGTGCCAGCAGTTTCGGTCGGCGGAGCAATCAGCCCCAGCATTTT. It encodes CASSFGRRSNQPQHF.

The chain carries TRBV2 and TRBJ1-1; no firm D call. CDR1 and CDR2 from the germline V gene are SNHLY and FYNNEI. V gave up 4 bases and J gave up 4 bases, with 10 bases separating them. The CDR3 consists of 13 residues. The CDR3, as DNA: TGTGCCAGCAGTGGGCGGGCGGGCACTGAAGCTTTCTTT. The encoded protein is CASSGRAGTEAFF.